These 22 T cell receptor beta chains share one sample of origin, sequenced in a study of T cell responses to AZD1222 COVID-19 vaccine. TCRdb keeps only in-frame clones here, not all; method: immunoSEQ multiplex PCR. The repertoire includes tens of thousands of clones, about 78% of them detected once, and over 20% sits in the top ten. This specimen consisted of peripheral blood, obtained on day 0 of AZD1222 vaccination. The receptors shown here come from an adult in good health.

The CDR3 sequence: CASSPTTRANTGELFF. The CDR3 nucleotides are TGTGCCAGCTCACCCACTACCAGGGCTAACACCGGGGAGCTGTTTTTT. The gene calls are TRBV18 and TRBJ2-2, with D maybe TRBD1 (5 bases). The CDR3 length is 16 residues. V lost 3 bases and J 2 bases, leaving 13 bases between the germline ends. Per germline, CDR1 KGHSH and CDR2 LQKENI.

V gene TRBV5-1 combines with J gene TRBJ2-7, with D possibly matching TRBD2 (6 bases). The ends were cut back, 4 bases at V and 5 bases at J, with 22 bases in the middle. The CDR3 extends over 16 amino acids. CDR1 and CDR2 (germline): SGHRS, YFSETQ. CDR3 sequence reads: CASSPRTGGVINEQYF. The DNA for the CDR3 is TGCGCCAGCAGCCCACGGACCGGAGGGGTGATTAACGAGCAGTACTTC.

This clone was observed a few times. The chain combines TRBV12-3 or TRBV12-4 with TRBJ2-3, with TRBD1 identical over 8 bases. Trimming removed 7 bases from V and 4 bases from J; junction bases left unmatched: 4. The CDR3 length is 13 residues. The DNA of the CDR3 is TGTGCCAGCACAACACAGGGGGCAGATACGCAGTATTTT. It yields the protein CASTTQGADTQYF.

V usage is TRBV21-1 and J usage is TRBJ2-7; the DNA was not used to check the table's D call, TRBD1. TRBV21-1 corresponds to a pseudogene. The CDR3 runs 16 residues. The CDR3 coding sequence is TGTGCCAGCAGCTGTAGACCCGGGACAGGGTGGCACGAGCAGTACTTC. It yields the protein CASSCRPGTGWHEQYF.

The CDR3 region is CASSHGTPGAEAFF. For the CDR3, the DNA is TGCGCCAGCAGCCACGGGACGCCGGGTGCTGAAGCTTTCTTT. V is TRBV5-1 and J is TRBJ1-1; perhaps TRBD1 as D (5 bases). The CDR3 has 14 residues. V was cut by 4 bases and J by 6 bases, with 16 bases left in between. Germline-derived CDR1 and CDR2 are SGHRS and YFSETQ.

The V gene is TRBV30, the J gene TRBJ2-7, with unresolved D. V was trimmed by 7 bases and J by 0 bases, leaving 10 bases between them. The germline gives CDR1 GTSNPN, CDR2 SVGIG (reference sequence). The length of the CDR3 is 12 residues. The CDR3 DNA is TGTGCCTCCAGACTGAGCTCCTACGAGCAGTACTTC. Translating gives CASRLSSYEQYF.

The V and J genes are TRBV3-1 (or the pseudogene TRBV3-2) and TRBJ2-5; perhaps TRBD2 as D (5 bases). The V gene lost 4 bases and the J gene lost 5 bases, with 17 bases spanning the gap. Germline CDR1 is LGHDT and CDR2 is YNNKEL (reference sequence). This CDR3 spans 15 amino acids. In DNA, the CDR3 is TGTGCCAGCAGCCCCCGGGCCTCGTGGAGGGAGACCCAGTACTTC. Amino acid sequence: CASSPRASWRETQYF.

The CDR3 region is CASSLGDSIVEQYF. CDR3 DNA: TGTGCCAGCAGCTTAGGGGACAGCATAGTCGAGCAGTACTTC. The J gene is TRBJ2-7, the V gene TRBV7-2; 7 bases are shared with TRBD1. Trimming removed 1 base from V and 6 bases from J; junction bases left unmatched: 6. Germline V gene data show CDR1 as SGHTA and CDR2 as FQGNSA. This CDR3 has 14 amino acids. Based on the CDR3 plus reference TRBV7-2 and TRBJ2-7, the full variable domain is GAGVSQSPSNKVTEKGKDVELRCDPISGHTALYWYRQSLGQGLEFLIYFQGNSAPDKSGLPSDRFSAERTGGSVSTLTIQRTQQEDSAVYLCASSLGDSIVEQYFGPGTRLTVT.

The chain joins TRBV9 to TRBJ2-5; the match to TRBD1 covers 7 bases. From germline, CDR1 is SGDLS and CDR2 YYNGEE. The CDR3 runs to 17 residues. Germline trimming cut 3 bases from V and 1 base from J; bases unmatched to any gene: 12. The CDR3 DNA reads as TGTGCCAGCAGCGCAGGGGGTGACAGCCTCTCCCAAGAGACCCAGTACTTC. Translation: CASSAGGDSLSQETQYF.

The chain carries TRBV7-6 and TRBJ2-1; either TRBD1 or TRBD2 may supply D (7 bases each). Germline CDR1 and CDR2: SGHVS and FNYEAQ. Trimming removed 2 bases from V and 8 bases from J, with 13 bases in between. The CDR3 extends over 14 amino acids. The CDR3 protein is CASSLQGGIHEQFF. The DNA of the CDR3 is TGTGCCAGCAGCTTACAGGGGGGGATTCATGAGCAGTTCTTC.

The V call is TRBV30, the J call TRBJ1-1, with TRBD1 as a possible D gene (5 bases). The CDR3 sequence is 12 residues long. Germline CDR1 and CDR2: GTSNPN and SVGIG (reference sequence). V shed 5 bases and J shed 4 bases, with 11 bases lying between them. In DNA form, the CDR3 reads TGTGCCTGGGGGGGTGGGGGCACTGAAGCTTTCTTT. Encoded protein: CAWGGGGTEAFF.

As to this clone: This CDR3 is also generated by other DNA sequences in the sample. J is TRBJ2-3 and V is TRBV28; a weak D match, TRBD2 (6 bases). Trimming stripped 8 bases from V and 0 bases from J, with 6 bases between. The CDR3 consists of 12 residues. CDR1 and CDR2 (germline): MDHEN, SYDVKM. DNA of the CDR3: TGTGCCAGCCGGGGGAGCACAGATACGCAGTATTTT. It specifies CASRGSTDTQYF. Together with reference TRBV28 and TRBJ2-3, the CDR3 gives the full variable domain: DVKVTQSSRYLVKRTGEKVFLECVQDMDHENMFWYRQDPGLGLRLIYFSYDVKMKEKGDIPEGYSVSREKKERFSLILESASTNQTSMYLCASRGSTDTQYFGPGTRLTVL.

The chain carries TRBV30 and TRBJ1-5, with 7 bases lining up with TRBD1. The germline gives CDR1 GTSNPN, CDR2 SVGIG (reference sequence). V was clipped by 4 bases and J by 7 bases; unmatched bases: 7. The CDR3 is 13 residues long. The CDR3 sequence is CAWTRTGEQPQHF. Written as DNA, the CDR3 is TGTGCCTGGACTCGCACAGGGGAGCAGCCCCAGCATTTT.

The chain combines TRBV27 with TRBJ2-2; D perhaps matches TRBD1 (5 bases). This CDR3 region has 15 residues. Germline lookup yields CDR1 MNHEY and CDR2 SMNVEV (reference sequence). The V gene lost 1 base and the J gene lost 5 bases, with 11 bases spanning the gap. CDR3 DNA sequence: TGTGCCAGCAGTTTATTTGCAGGGTCAACCGGGGAGCTGTTTTTT. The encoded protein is CASSLFAGSTGELFF.

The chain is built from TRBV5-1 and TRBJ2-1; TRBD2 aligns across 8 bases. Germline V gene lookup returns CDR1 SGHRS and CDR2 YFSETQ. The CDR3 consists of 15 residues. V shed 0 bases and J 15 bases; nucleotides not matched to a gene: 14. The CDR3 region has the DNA TGCGCCAGCAGCTTGGCCGGACTAGCCATGGGGAACGGGTTCTTC. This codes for CASSLAGLAMGNGFF.

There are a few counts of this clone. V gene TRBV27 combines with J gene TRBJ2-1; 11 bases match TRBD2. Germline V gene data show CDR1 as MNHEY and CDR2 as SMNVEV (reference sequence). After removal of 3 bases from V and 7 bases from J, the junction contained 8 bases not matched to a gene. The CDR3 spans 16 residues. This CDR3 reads CASSFRPRLAGNEQFF. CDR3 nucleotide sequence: TGTGCCAGCAGTTTCCGCCCAAGACTAGCGGGAAATGAGCAGTTCTTC.

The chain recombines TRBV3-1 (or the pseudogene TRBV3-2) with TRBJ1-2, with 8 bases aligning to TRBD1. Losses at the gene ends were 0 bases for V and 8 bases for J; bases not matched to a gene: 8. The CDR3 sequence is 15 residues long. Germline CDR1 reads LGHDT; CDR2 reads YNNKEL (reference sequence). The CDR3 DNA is TGTGCCAGCAGCCAAGATAGACAGGGGATCGACGGCTACACCTTC. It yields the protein CASSQDRQGIDGYTF.

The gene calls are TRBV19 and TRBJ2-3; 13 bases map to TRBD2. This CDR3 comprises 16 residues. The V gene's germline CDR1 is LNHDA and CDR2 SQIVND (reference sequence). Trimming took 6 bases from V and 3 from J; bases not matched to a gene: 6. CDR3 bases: TGTGCCAGTAGACCACTAGCGGGAGGGGAGACAGATACGCAGTATTTT. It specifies CASRPLAGGETDTQYF.

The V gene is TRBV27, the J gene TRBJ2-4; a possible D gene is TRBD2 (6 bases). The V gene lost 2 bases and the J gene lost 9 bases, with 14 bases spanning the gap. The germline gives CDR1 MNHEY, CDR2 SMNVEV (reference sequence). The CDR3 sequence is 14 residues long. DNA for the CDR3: TGTGCCAGCAGTTTAGTGGACCCGCGGGGCATTCAGTACTTC. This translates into CASSLVDPRGIQYF.

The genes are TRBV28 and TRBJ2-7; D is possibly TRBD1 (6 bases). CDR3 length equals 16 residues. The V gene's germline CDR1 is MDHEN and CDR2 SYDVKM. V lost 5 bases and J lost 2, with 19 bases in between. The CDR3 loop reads CASSPRGRPGTYEQYF. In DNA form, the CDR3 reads TGTGCCAGCAGTCCCAGGGGCAGACCAGGGACCTACGAGCAGTACTTC.

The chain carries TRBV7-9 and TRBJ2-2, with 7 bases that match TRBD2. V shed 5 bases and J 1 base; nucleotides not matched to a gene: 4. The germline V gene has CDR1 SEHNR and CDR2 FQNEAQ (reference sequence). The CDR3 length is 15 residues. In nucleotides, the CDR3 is TGTGCCAGCAGCCAACTAGCGTTGAACACCGGGGAGCTGTTTTTT. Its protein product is CASSQLALNTGELFF.

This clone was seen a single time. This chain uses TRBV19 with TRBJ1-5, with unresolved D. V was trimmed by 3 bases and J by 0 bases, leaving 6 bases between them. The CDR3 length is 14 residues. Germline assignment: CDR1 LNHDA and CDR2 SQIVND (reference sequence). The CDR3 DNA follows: TGTGCCAGTAGTATCGACCTTAGCAATCAGCCCCAGCATTTT. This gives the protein CASSIDLSNQPQHF.